The clone carrying this T cell receptor (beta chain) appeared a single time. No antigen is known for it. The donors were members of the approximately 120-subject validation cohort (separate from the approximately 670-subject first cohort). This table comes from immunoSEQ multiplex PCR, and its TCRdb copy is limited to in-frame clones, with some not included. This table has 150,000 to 200,000 clones, more than 65% appearing once. The sample belongs to a study of cytomegalovirus exposure and HLA in healthy donors. Findings of the study overall: First-cohort TCR clusters were later found to tend to co-occur in the 120 or so validation repertoires. Investigators reported 150 to 200 TCR beta chains as tied to cytomegalovirus. Across donors, most TCRs were seen rarely, yet some public ones were widespread.

Germline V lookup: CDR1 MNHNS, CDR2 SASEGT. The V gene lost 7 bases and the J gene lost 9 bases, with 19 bases spanning the gap. The CDR3 has 15 amino acids. Material: PBMCs. This rearrangement joins TRBV6-1 to TRBJ1-6; possible D gene TRBD1, 6 bases. This sequence originates from a woman between 18 and 29 years old in good health and CMV-seropositive. The CDR3 DNA reads as TGTGCCAGCAACCCATCTGGGGGGGCGTCTTCACCCCTCCACTTT. Translated, it gives CASNPSGGASSPLHF.